This T cell receptor beta chain was found in a study of blood T cells in healthy people across ages (dated by TCRdb to about 2015). Regarding the study in general: Template switching captured roughly one uniquely barcoded TCR beta cDNA molecule per two T cells in model experiments. Using deep sequencing normalized with unique cDNA molecular identifiers, the study measured how TCR beta repertoire diversity changes with age. The donors were divided into four age groups: young (average approximately 17 years), middle-aged (around 41), aged (about 61) and long-lived (approximately 74). To avoid experimental bias, donors of different ages were randomly spread across the sequencing lanes. The study analyzed two additional independent replicas of 1 million unique cDNA reads from the same blood draw for two donors, one aged 18 to 30 and one aged 80 or older. Broader findings and caveats from the paper: The CMV infection status of donors was not known, potentially confounding age-related changes in expanded clonotypes. As age increased, observed TCR beta diversity per million T cells dropped in a roughly linear way, and a significant reduction was already evident by age 40. Estimates of total diversity based on one million sequenced T cells were considered lower bounds and underestimates. Compared with the aged group, more naive CD4+ T cells, fewer expanded clones and increased TCR diversity were shown by the long-lived group, suggesting age selection. The percentage of naive T cells measured by flow cytometry correlated strongly with observed TCR beta diversity. Since profiling was done on bulk unsorted PBMCs, naive and antigen-experienced compartments could not be conclusively compared.

The 39 donors, aged about 6 to 95 years, were systemically healthy Caucasian individuals from Russia. Roughly 9 milliliters of peripheral blood were drawn from each donor into EDTA-treated Vacutainer tubes. PBMCs were isolated by Ficoll-Paque density-gradient centrifugation, with at least 6 million obtained per sample. Trizol reagent was used to extract total RNA from the PBMCs, yielding at least 5.5 micrograms per sample. For every donor, flow cytometry on a PBMC aliquot measured the percentage of naive CD45RAhigh/CD27high T cells. The library was made by 5' RACE. The data were produced on an Illumina HiSeq 2500. A second PCR of about 7 to 12 cycles was run with a J-beta primer mix and a sample-barcoded 5' primer. Each TCR beta cDNA molecule received a unique molecular identifier from a template-switch 5' adaptor carrying 12 random nucleotides. At least 2.5 million CDR3-containing paired-end reads were obtained from each sample. All of the RNA was converted into first-strand cDNA using the Mint cDNA synthesis kit, with a TRBC-specific oligonucleotide serving as the primer. Following uracil-DNA glycosylase treatment, a first 18-cycle PCR with universal primers M1SS and BC2_uni_R was performed on all cDNA. Processing in the source paper ran as follows. For normalization, 1 million high-quality reads, each with a distinct molecular identifier, were randomly selected from each sample. Instead of being binned into consensus sequences, reads with shared molecular identifiers were discarded. MiTCR, with a Q25 quality threshold and the strictest error-elimination algorithm, was used for CDR3 identification, clonotype clustering and error correction. A nonparametric unseen species model with Euler transformation was used to estimate lower-bound total TCR beta diversity. The public sequencing data were trimmed at Q25 with fastp and processed into clonotypes with MiXCR by TCRdb, which kept only in-frame beta chains. Rows with a matching CDR3 protein are joined into one entry that keeps the most common DNA and genes. These V and J calls rely on TCRdb rather than the paper's analysis. The sample has roughly 640,000 distinct CDR3 sequences on record, approximately 30% of them singletons. About a sixth of the sample belongs to the ten largest clones.

According to the germline V gene (reference sequence), CDR1 reads MNHEY and CDR2 reads SMNVEV. Cut back by 8 bases and 0 bases, the V and J ends lie 31 bases apart. Including cysteine and phenylalanine, the CDR3 has 20 amino acids. Kept here is only the CDR3 DNA, which spans 60 bases and is read in frame from base 1. About this clonotype itself: This clone's antigen is unknown. No much larger clone is present one base from it, and per-base qualities are unavailable.

Recombination linked TRBV27 to TRBJ1-1; matching of 5 bases hints at TRBD1 as the D gene. The TCR originated in an elderly woman in good health. The specimen sequenced was blood. The CDR3 sequence is CASQQKKRQILTPMNTEAFF. The DNA sequence is TGTGCCAGCCAACAGAAAAAGAGACAGATTCTTACCCCCATGAACACTGAAGCTTTCTTT.